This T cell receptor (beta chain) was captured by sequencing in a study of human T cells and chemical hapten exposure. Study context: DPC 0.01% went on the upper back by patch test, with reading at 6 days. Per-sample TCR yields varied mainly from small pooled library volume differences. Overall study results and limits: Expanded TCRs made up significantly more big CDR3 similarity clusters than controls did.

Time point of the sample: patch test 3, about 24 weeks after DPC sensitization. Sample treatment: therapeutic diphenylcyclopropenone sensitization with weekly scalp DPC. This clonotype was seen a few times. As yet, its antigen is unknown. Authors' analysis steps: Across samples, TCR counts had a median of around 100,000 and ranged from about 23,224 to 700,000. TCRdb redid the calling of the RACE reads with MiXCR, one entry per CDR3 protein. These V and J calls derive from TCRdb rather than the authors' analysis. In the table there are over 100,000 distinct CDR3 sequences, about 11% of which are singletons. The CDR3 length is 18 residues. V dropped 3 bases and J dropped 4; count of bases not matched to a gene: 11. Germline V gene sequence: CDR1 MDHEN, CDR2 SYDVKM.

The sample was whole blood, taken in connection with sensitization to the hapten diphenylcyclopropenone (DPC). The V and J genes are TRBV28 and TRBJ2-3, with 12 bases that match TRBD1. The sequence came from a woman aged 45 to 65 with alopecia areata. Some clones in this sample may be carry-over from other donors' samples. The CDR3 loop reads CASSFRDRGRGVADTQYF. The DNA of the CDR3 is TGTGCCAGCAGTTTCCGGGACAGGGGGCGCGGGGTTGCAGATACGCAGTATTTT.